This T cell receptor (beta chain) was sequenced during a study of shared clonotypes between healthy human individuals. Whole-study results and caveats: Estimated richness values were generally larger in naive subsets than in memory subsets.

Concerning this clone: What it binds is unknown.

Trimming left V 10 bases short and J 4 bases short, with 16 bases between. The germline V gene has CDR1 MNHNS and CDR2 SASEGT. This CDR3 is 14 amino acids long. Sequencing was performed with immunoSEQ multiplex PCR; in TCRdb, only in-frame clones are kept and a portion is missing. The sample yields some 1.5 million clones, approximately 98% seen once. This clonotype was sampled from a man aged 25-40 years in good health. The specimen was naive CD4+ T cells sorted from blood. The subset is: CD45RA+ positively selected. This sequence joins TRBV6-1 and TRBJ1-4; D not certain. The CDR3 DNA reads TGTGCCATCAGATTCCTGGAGGGTAATGAAAAACTGTTTTTT. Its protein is CAIRFLEGNEKLFF.